Each of the 5 T cell receptor beta chains below was sequenced from the same sample in a study of blood T cell repertoires in COVID-19 (dated by TCRdb to between 2020 and 2021). Libraries came from the immunoSEQ multiplex PCR assay. TCRdb mirrors the immuneACCESS table, restricted to in-frame sequences. Some clones are absent from its copies; in checked studies, under half trace to an unresolved V gene, and the reason for the others is unknown. Across this sample there are hundreds of thousands of clones, with around 87% seen only once. The top ten clones comprise under 3% of the sample. The sequenced sample was peripheral blood. Receptors were obtained from a human donor in a cohort sampled during active COVID-19.

J is TRBJ1-4 and V is TRBV2, with TRBD1 matching 8 bases. Germline trimming cut 6 bases from V and 2 bases from J; bases unmatched to any gene: 5. Germline loops: CDR1 SNHLY, CDR2 FYNNEI. The CDR3 contains 15 residues. The CDR3 spells CASRATGGTNEKLFF. In nucleotides, the CDR3 is TGTGCCAGCAGGGCTACAGGGGGGACTAATGAAAAACTGTTTTTT.

This chain links TRBV7-9 with TRBJ1-2, with TRBD1 matching over 8 bases. CDR1 is SEHNR, CDR2 FQNEAQ, per germline (reference sequence). After removal of 5 bases from V and 6 bases from J, the junction contained 11 bases not matched to a gene. CDR3 length: 15 residues. CDR3 protein: CASSLGAGGTDGYTF. The CDR3 DNA follows: TGTGCCAGCAGCCTCGGGGCAGGGGGCACGGATGGCTACACCTTC. The full variable domain, rest sourced from reference TRBV7-9 and TRBJ1-2, is DTGVSQNPRHKITKRGQNVTFRCDPISEHNRLYWYRQTLGQGPEFLTYFQNEAQLEKSRLLSDRFSAERPKGSFSTLEIQRTEQGDSAMYLCASSLGAGGTDGYTFGSGTRLTVV.

This chain uses TRBV19 with TRBJ2-5; a possible D gene is TRBD1 (6 bases). From germline, CDR1 is LNHDA and CDR2 SQIVND (reference sequence). The CDR3 totals 14 residues. V shed 3 bases and J shed 5 bases, with 13 bases lying between them. The CDR3 protein is CASSITGQLETQYF. The CDR3 region has the DNA TGTGCCAGTAGTATCACCGGACAGTTGGAGACCCAGTACTTC. Full variable domain (outside the CDR3, taken from reference TRBV19 and TRBJ2-5): DGGITQSPKYLFRKEGQNVTLSCEQNLNHDAMYWYRQDPGQGLRLIYYSQIVNDFQKGDIAEGYSVSREKKESFPLTVTSAQKNPTAFYLCASSITGQLETQYFGPGTRLLVL.

The rearrangement links TRBV5-1 to TRBJ1-5, with no clear D. CDR3 length: 17 residues. Trimming pared 0 bases from V and 6 bases from J, leaving 19 bases between. The germline gives CDR1 SGHRS, CDR2 YFSETQ. CDR3 DNA sequence: TGCGCCAGCAGCTTGGCACCCTCGGGGAGCGGAGGTCAGCCCCAGCATTTT. The encoded protein is CASSLAPSGSGGQPQHF. The variable domain in full, with the rest retrieved from reference TRBV5-1 and TRBJ1-5, is KAGVTQTPRYLIKTRGQQVTLSCSPISGHRSVSWYQQTPGQGLQFLFEYFSETQRNKGNFPGRFSGRQFSNSRSEMNVSTLELGDSALYLCASSLAPSGSGGQPQHFGDGTRLSIL.

V gene TRBV4-1 combines with J gene TRBJ1-2; 9 bases agree with TRBD1. Trimming at V came to 0 bases and at J to 2 bases, leaving 1 base not matched to a gene. Germline V gives CDR1 MGHRA, CDR2 YSYEKL. CDR3 size: 15 residues. DNA of the CDR3: TGCGCCAGCAGCCAAGAGGACAGGGGAAACTATGGCTACACCTTC. Residues: CASSQEDRGNYGYTF.